The present entry profiles one T cell receptor beta chain with its context. Its antigen is not known. This entry is derived from a study of T cell responses to AZD1222 COVID-19 vaccine. Study-wide results and caveats: Spike-specific TCR breadth rose after two AZD1222 doses, and depth rose as well. Only a handful of AZD1222 recipients were seropositive at baseline.

The CDR3 is 13 residues long. From germline, CDR1 is SGHVS and CDR2 FQNEAQ. V was shortened by 2 bases and J by 5 bases, with 8 bases between the two germline ends. Using immunoSEQ multiplex PCR, the repertoire was profiled, and TCRdb retains in-frame clones only, with some absent. The sample has approximately 180,000 clones; approximately 90% are singletons. The clonotype originates from an adult who received the AZD1222 COVID-19 vaccine. The source was peripheral blood, collected 28 days after the second AZD1222 dose. The V call is TRBV7-8, the J call TRBJ2-3, with D possibly being TRBD1 (6 bases). This CDR3 reads CASSLPGEDTQYF. CDR3 sequence (DNA): TGTGCCAGCAGCTTACCAGGGGAAGATACGCAGTATTTT.